Below are 31 T cell receptor beta chains sequenced from a single sample in a study of T cells after yellow fever vaccination. TCRdb processed the 5' RACE reads anew with MiXCR; each CDR3 protein has one entry. The data contain a few hundred thousand distinct CDR3 sequences, 5.2% of them singletons. The source material was CD4+ T cells sorted from PBMCs, sampled on the day of the yellow fever booster vaccination. The receptors shown here come from a man aged 18 to 30 who received the YFV17D yellow fever vaccine.

At least ten counts were recorded for this clonotype. V and J are TRBV5-5 and TRBJ2-7; 11 nucleotides agree with TRBD2. The V gene end was trimmed by 0 bases and the J gene end by 1 base; junction bases not matched to a gene: 6. Germline assignment: CDR1 SGHKS and CDR2 YYEKEE (reference sequence). The CDR3 is 17 amino acids. CDR3: CASSLGLAGGLSYEQYF. The CDR3 DNA reads as TGTGCCAGCAGCTTGGGTCTAGCGGGGGGTCTATCCTACGAGCAGTACTTC.

This clonotype was detected only a few times. DNA for the CDR3: TGCGCCAGCAGCGTAGTACAGGGGTTGGATGGCTACACCTTC. Translating gives CASSVVQGLDGYTF. V usage is TRBV5-1 and J usage is TRBJ1-2; 7 bases fit TRBD1. V lost 4 bases and J lost 6; bases outside the gene matches: 9. The germline gives CDR1 SGHRS, CDR2 YFSETQ. The CDR3 is 14 amino acids.

The rearrangement uses TRBV20-1 and TRBJ2-1, with D maybe TRBD1 (6 bases). CDR3 length equals 14 residues. The germline V gene encodes CDR1 DFQATT and CDR2 SNEGSKA (reference sequence). Trimming removed 6 bases at V and 0 bases at J, with 12 bases between. DNA for the CDR3: TGCAGTGCAAGGACAGCAAGCTCCTACAATGAGCAGTTCTTC. Its translation is CSARTASSYNEQFF.

This clonotype has ten or more counts. The chain links TRBV7-3 to TRBJ2-3; D is perhaps TRBD2 (6 bases). Deletions cut 0 bases from V and 3 bases from J, with 16 bases between. Germline V gives CDR1 SGHTA, CDR2 FQGTGA. The CDR3 contains 17 residues. CDR3 coding DNA: TGTGCCAGCAGCTTAACCCCCTCCGGGGGACTTACAGATACGCAGTATTTT. Translation gives CASSLTPSGGLTDTQYF.

Ten or more counts support this clonotype. This sequence joins TRBV25-1 and TRBJ2-5; tentative D call: TRBD1 (6 bases). CDR1 is MGHDK, CDR2 SYGVNS, per germline. This CDR3 region has 16 residues. Trimming stripped 2 bases from V and 4 bases from J, with 17 bases between. The CDR3 coding sequence is TGTGCCAGCAGTGAAGGTTACGGGACAAAGCGAGAGACCCAGTACTTC. It is translated as CASSEGYGTKRETQYF.

A few counts support this clonotype. The chain uses TRBV20-1 and TRBJ2-7, with TRBD1 as a possible D gene (5 bases). CDR1 is DFQATT, CDR2 SNEGSKA, per germline (reference sequence). This CDR3 is 16 amino acids long. V lost 6 bases, J lost 2 bases, and 23 bases lay in between. As DNA, the CDR3 is TGCAGTGCGGGCGGTGGGGCCAGATCGGGCACCTACGAGCAGTACGTC. Residues: CSAGGGARSGTYEQYV.

This clonotype came up a few times. This chain joins TRBV18 and TRBJ2-5; D is perhaps TRBD2 (5 bases). CDR3 length: 14 residues. Germline V gene lookup returns CDR1 KGHSH and CDR2 LQKENI. Trimming removed 2 bases from V and 6 bases from J, with 13 bases in between. The DNA of the CDR3 is TGTGCCAGCTCACCAAATGCGGGCGAGAAGACCCAGTACTTC. This sequence encodes CASSPNAGEKTQYF.

A few counts support this clonotype. This chain connects TRBV29-1 to TRBJ2-7; perhaps TRBD1 as D (7 bases). With 3 bases removed from V and 6 bases from J, the gap between germline ends came to 21 bases. The germline V gene encodes CDR1 SQVTM and CDR2 ANQGSEA. This CDR3 spans 15 amino acids. CDR3: CSVENLGGQRLEQYF. CDR3 nucleotides: TGCAGCGTTGAGAACCTGGGGGGACAGAGGCTCGAGCAGTACTTC.

The V call is TRBV20-1, the J call TRBJ1-5, with D perhaps matching TRBD1 (5 bases). CDR3 size: 14 residues. Trimming cost V 3 bases and J 9 bases, with 18 bases left between them. Germline-derived CDR1 and CDR2 are DFQATT and SNEGSKA (reference sequence). In DNA, the CDR3 is TGCAGTGCTAGGACAGATAATAATCCTGGGCCCCAGCATTTT. It translates to CSARTDNNPGPQHF.

This chain joins TRBV5-1 and TRBJ2-5; 10 positions agree with TRBD2. There are 15 residues in the CDR3. The V and J ends lost 2 bases and 3 bases, in that order; junction bases with no gene match: 4. Germline V gene sequence: CDR1 SGHRS, CDR2 YFSETQ. CDR3 sequence reads: CASSFWTSGEETQYF. The CDR3 DNA reads as TGCGCCAGCAGCTTCTGGACTAGCGGCGAAGAGACCCAGTACTTC.

This clonotype was detected a few times. V usage is TRBV7-9 and J usage is TRBJ1-1; possibly TRBD1 for D (5 bases). The CDR3 is 16 residues long. V was cut by 1 base and J by 0 bases, with 12 bases left in between. The germline CDR1 and CDR2 sequences are SEHNR and FQNEAQ (reference sequence). CDR3 nucleotides: TGTGCCAGCAGCTTAGGGGGCAGCGGCATGAACACTGAAGCTTTCTTT. Translation: CASSLGGSGMNTEAFF.

In this sample, this clonotype turned up a few times. This chain connects TRBV10-3 to TRBJ2-1; 9 bases agree with TRBD1. Trimming removed 1 base from V and 8 bases from J; junction bases left unmatched: 0. The CDR3 is 13 residues long. Germline loops: CDR1 ENHRY, CDR2 SYGVKD. The DNA for the CDR3 is TGTGCCATCAGTGAGTGGACAGGGGATGAGCAGTTCTTC. Translated, it gives CAISEWTGDEQFF.

This clonotype has ten or more counts. The chain carries TRBV18 and TRBJ1-5; D unclear. The germline V and J ends were trimmed by 8 bases and 2 bases, with 10 bases remaining between them. The germline gives CDR1 KGHSH, CDR2 LQKENI. The CDR3 is made up of 13 amino acids. The DNA for the CDR3 is TGTGCCAGCAGTCCGGCAGGCAATCAGCCCCAGCATTTT. Translated, it gives CASSPAGNQPQHF.

This clonotype appeared a few times. V and J are TRBV20-1 and TRBJ2-5, with D tentatively TRBD1 or TRBD2 (5 bases each). Trimming pared 3 bases from V and 7 bases from J, leaving 18 bases between. This CDR3 has 14 residues. Germline V lookup: CDR1 DFQATT, CDR2 SNEGSKA (reference sequence). The CDR3, as DNA: TGCAGTGCTAGTCGAGGGGATACTTTCGTGACCCAGTACTTC. Translated, it gives CSASRGDTFVTQYF.

This clonotype was observed many times. The chain joins TRBV7-2 to TRBJ1-4, with no clear D. Germline CDR1 reads SGHTA; CDR2 reads FQGNSA. The CDR3 is 15 amino acids. Between the trimmed V and J ends, which lost 1 base and 1 base, there was a span of 7 bases. The CDR3 coding sequence is TGTGCCAGCAGCTTAGTGGCCAGAACTAATGAAAAACTGTTTTTT. Translating it yields CASSLVARTNEKLFF.

J is TRBJ2-5 and V is TRBV6-6; the match to TRBD1 covers 9 bases. This CDR3 spans 13 amino acids. The ends lost 6 bases at V and 3 bases at J; junction bases unmatched: 2. Germline V lookup: CDR1 MNHNY, CDR2 SVGAGI (reference sequence). In DNA, the CDR3 is TGTGCCAGCAGCGGACAGGGGAAAGAGACCCAGTACTTC. Protein product: CASSGQGKETQYF.

This clonotype showed up many times. V and J are TRBV7-2 and TRBJ2-2, with D hard to call. This CDR3 spans 14 amino acids. Germline-derived CDR1 and CDR2 are SGHTA and FQGNSA. The V end lost 3 bases, the J end lost 5 bases, and 10 bases lay between the germline ends. CDR3 sequence reads: CASSLHSGTGELFF. The CDR3 coding sequence is TGTGCCAGCAGCTTGCACTCTGGGACCGGGGAGCTGTTTTTT.

The V call is TRBV12-3 or TRBV12-4, the J call TRBJ1-1; unclear D gene. This CDR3 has 13 amino acids. V lost 3 bases to trimming and J lost 7 bases, with 12 bases between them. CDR3 residues: CASSFGGKIEAFF. CDR3 DNA sequence: TGTGCCAGCAGTTTTGGAGGGAAGATTGAAGCTTTCTTT.

This clonotype came up a few times. The chain couples TRBV20-1 to TRBJ1-2; 8 positions agree with TRBD1. This CDR3 is 15 amino acids long. Germline loops: CDR1 DFQATT, CDR2 SNEGSKA (reference sequence). Trimming removed 6 bases from V and 4 bases from J; junction bases left unmatched: 13. Here the CDR3 DNA reads TGCAGTGCCGACGACAGGGGCCTCGAGTTCTATGGCTACACCTTC. It yields the protein CSADDRGLEFYGYTF.

This clonotype has a handful of counts. The CDR3: CASRSTGLGATDTQYF. Written as DNA, the CDR3 is TGTGCCAGCAGGTCAACAGGGTTGGGGGCCACAGATACGCAGTATTTT. The J gene is TRBJ2-3, the V gene TRBV5-5, with a weak D call TRBD1 (6 bases). Germline CDR1 reads SGHKS; CDR2 reads YYEKEE (reference sequence). V lost 5 bases, J lost 2 bases, and 18 bases lay in between. The CDR3 spans 16 residues.

This clonotype was seen at least ten times. The chain carries TRBV7-9 and TRBJ1-1; possible D gene TRBD1, 6 bases. Germline assignment: CDR1 SEHNR and CDR2 FQNEAQ (reference sequence). V was pared by 4 bases and J by 5 bases, with 8 bases between. The CDR3 extends over 12 amino acids. The CDR3: CASSSTGTEAFF. The DNA of the CDR3 is TGTGCCAGCAGCTCAACAGGGACTGAAGCTTTCTTT.

V is TRBV7-6 and J is TRBJ1-3; no clear D. Germline V CDR1 and CDR2: SGHVS, FNYEAQ. This CDR3 has 17 amino acids. V lost 1 base and J lost 4, with 17 bases in between. CDR3 DNA: TGTGCCAGCAGCTTAGAGAGAGACATTCTTCCAGGAAACACCATATATTTT. Translation gives CASSLERDILPGNTIYF. Combining the CDR3 with reference TRBV7-6 and TRBJ1-3 gives the whole variable domain GAGVSQSPRYKVTKRGQDVALRCDPISGHVSLYWYRQALGQGPEFLTYFNYEAQQDKSGLPNDRFSAERPEGSISTLTIQRTEQRDSAMYRCASSLERDILPGNTIYFGEGSWLTVV.

This clonotype was recorded at least ten times. The chain recombines TRBV15 with TRBJ1-1; D remains ambiguous. The V gene lost 0 bases and the J gene lost 7 bases, with 9 bases spanning the gap. The CDR3 loop spans 13 amino acids. Per the germline V gene, CDR1 is LNHNV and CDR2 is YYDKDF (reference sequence). CDR3 DNA sequence: TGTGCCACCAGCAGAGACAGGAATGGTGAAGCTTTCTTT. It translates to CATSRDRNGEAFF. Combining the CDR3 with reference TRBV15 and TRBJ1-1 gives the whole variable domain DAMVIQNPRYQVTQFGKPVTLSCSQTLNHNVMYWYQQKSSQAPKLLFHYYDKDFNNEADTPDNFQSRRPNTSFCFLDIRSPGLGDTAMYLCATSRDRNGEAFFGQGTRLTVV.

This clonotype was observed many times. J is TRBJ1-2 and V is TRBV29-1, with D hard to call. Germline CDR1 reads SQVTM; CDR2 reads ANQGSEA. The germline V and J ends were trimmed by 0 bases and 9 bases, with 11 bases remaining between them. CDR3 length equals 12 residues. For the CDR3, the DNA is TGCAGCGTTGAAGAACAGCCCCTGCGCTACACCTTC. Protein: CSVEEQPLRYTF.

J is TRBJ1-1 and V is TRBV18; 7 positions match TRBD1. The CDR3 spans 13 residues. V lost 8 bases, J lost 1 base, and 4 bases stayed unmatched. The germline gives CDR1 KGHSH, CDR2 LQKENI. The CDR3 nucleotides read TGTGCCAGCGGGACAGACTCGAACACTGAAGCTTTCTTT. Its translation is CASGTDSNTEAFF.

This clonotype has at least ten counts. The V gene is TRBV6-2 or TRBV6-3, the J gene TRBJ2-7; 10 bases are shared with TRBD2. Losses at the gene ends were 2 bases for V and 2 bases for J; bases not matched to a gene: 9. The CDR3 extends over 17 amino acids. In germline, CDR1 is MNHEY, CDR2 SVGEGT. As DNA, the CDR3 is TGTGCCAGCAGTTACCGCCTCACTAGCGGGGTCACCTACGAGCAGTACGTC. As protein: CASSYRLTSGVTYEQYV.

This clonotype was seen a handful of times. V usage is TRBV12-3 or TRBV12-4 and J usage is TRBJ2-5, with D possibly TRBD2 on 5 matching bases. The ends were cut back, 6 bases at V and 7 bases at J, with 12 bases in the middle. CDR3 length: 12 residues. The CDR3 coding sequence is TGTGCCAGCAGCCCCACAGAGGGGACCCAGTACTTC. Its translation is CASSPTEGTQYF.

The table lists this clonotype with a few counts. The rearrangement links TRBV20-1 to TRBJ2-1; D possibly corresponds to TRBD1 (6 bases). V was clipped by 0 bases and J by 3 bases, with 9 bases between them. Germline CDR1 is DFQATT and CDR2 is SNEGSKA (reference sequence). The CDR3 has 14 amino acids. The CDR3 spells CSARETGRYNEQFF. The CDR3 DNA reads as TGCAGTGCTAGAGAAACAGGGCGCTACAATGAGCAGTTCTTC.

This clonotype was detected ten times or more. The CDR3 loop is CASSDPQGTDTQYF. The CDR3 nucleotides read TGCGCCAGCAGTGACCCCCAGGGCACAGATACGCAGTATTTT. The V gene is TRBV5-1, the J gene TRBJ2-3; the D is unclear. This CDR3 has 14 residues. Trimming shortened V by 5 bases and J by 1 base, and 11 bases separated the two germline ends. CDR1 is SGHRS and CDR2 is YFSETQ in the germline V gene.

The J gene is TRBJ1-3, the V gene TRBV4-1; 7 bases match TRBD1. This CDR3 region has 15 residues. Germline lookup yields CDR1 MGHRA and CDR2 YSYEKL. V shed 7 bases, J shed 2 bases, and the junction held 8 bases outside the gene matches. The CDR3 region is CASTRDRETGNTIYF. The CDR3 coding sequence is TGCGCCAGCACCCGAGACAGGGAAACTGGAAACACCATATATTTT.

There are a few counts of this clonotype. This chain joins TRBV7-8 and TRBJ2-7, with a weak D call TRBD2 (6 bases). The ends were cut back, 2 bases at V and 3 bases at J, with 8 bases in the middle. CDR1 and CDR2 (germline): SGHVS, FQNEAQ. The CDR3 totals 13 residues. CDR3 in amino acids: CASSLMGGYEQYV. Here the CDR3 DNA reads TGTGCCAGCAGCTTAATGGGAGGCTACGAGCAGTACGTC.